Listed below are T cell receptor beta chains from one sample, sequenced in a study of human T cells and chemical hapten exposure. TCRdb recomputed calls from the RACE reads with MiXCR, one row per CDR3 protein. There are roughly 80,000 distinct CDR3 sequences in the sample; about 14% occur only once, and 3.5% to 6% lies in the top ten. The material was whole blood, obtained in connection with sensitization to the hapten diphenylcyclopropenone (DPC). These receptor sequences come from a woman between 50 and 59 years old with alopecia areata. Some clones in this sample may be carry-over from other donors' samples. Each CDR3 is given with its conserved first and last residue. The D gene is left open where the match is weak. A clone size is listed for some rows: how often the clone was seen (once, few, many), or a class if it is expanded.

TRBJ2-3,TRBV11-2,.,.,CASSFGEGSTQYF,TGTGCCAGCAGCTTTGGGGAAGGCAGTACGCAGTATTTT
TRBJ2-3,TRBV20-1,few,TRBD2,CSARPPLAGVTDTQYF,TGCAGTGCTAGACCCCCTCTAGCGGGAGTTACAGATACGCAGTATTTT
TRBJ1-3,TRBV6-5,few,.,CASSYSAGISGNTIYF,TGTGCCAGCAGTTACTCGGCGGGAATCTCTGGAAACACCATATATTTT
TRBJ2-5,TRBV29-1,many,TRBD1,CSVDVGTGGETQYF,TGCAGCGTTGATGTAGGGACAGGCGGTGAGACCCAGTACTTC
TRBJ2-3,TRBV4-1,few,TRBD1,CASSQDRGQGRSDTQYF,TGCGCCAGCAGCCAAGATCGTGGACAGGGGAGATCAGATACGCAGTATTTT
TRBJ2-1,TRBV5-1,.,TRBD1,CASSLLTGGGTEQFF,TGCGCCAGCAGCCTCCTGACAGGGGGAGGCACTGAGCAGTTCTTC
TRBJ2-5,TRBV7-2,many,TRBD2,CASSLEVPGTSAQETQYF,TGTGCCAGCAGCTTAGAGGTTCCTGGGACTAGCGCACAAGAGACCCAGTACTTC
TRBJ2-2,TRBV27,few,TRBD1,CASSFGQGRGGELFF,TGTGCCAGCAGTTTTGGACAGGGGAGAGGCGGGGAGCTGTTTTTT
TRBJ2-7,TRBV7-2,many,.,CASSPDRASYEQYF,TGTGCCAGCAGCCCCGACAGAGCCTCCTACGAGCAGTACTTC
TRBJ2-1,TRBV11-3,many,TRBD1,CASSLEGQGGNEQFF,TGTGCCAGCAGCTTAGAGGGACAGGGAGGCAATGAGCAGTTCTTC
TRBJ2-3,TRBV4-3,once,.,CASSQDTYSTDTQYF,TGCGCCAGCAGCCAAGATACTTATAGCACAGATACGCAGTATTTT
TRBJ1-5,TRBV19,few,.,CASSIRPQGSNQPQHF,TGTGCCAGTAGTATTAGGCCACAGGGTAGCAATCAGCCCCAGCATTTT
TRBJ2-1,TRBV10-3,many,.,CAISEAEYNEQFF,TGTGCCATCAGTGAGGCAGAGTACAATGAGCAGTTCTTC
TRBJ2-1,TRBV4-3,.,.,CASSQGLFSYNEQFF,TGCGCCAGCAGCCAGGGACTCTTCTCCTACAATGAGCAGTTCTTC
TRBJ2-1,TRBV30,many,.,CAWSVQVYNEQFF,TGTGCCTGGAGTGTACAGGTTTACAATGAGCAGTTCTTC
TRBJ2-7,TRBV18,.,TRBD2,CASSRGAAGGTYEQYF,TGTGCCAGCTCCCGGGGTGCTGCGGGAGGAACCTACGAGCAGTACTTC
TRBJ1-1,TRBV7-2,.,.,CASSGTGYTEAFF,TGTGCCAGCAGCGGTACAGGGTACACTGAAGCTTTCTTT
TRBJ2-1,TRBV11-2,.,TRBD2,CASSAIRTRGNEQFF,TGTGCCAGCAGCGCAATCAGGACTAGAGGCAATGAGCAGTTCTTC
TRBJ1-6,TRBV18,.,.,CASSTDRKNSPLHF,TGTGCCAGCTCAACGGACAGAAAGAATTCACCCCTCCACTTT
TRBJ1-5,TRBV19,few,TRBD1,CASSIIGQANQPQHF,TGTGCCAGTAGTATCATTGGACAGGCCAATCAGCCCCAGCATTTT
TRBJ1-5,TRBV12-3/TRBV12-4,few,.,CASSLARGQPQHF,TGTGCCAGCAGTTTAGCAAGGGGCCAGCCCCAGCATTTT
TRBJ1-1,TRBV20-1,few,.,CSASKDSSAPSNTEAFF,TGCAGTGCTAGCAAAGACAGTTCTGCCCCCAGTAACACTGAAGCTTTCTTT
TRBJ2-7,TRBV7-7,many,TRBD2,CASSSDGASGRASHYEQYF,TGTGCCAGCAGCTCCGATGGGGCTAGCGGGAGGGCGTCGCACTACGAGCAGTACTTC
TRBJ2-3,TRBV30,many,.,CAWSVGQRASTDTQYF,TGTGCCTGGAGTGTTGGGCAGCGGGCGAGCACAGATACGCAGTATTTT
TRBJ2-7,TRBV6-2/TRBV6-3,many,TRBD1,CASSRHGQGDYEQYF,TGTGCCAGCAGCCGTCATGGACAGGGGGACTACGAGCAGTACTTC
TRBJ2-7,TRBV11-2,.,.,CASSLDRGPGLSYEQYF,TGTGCCAGCAGCTTAGACCGTGGCCCAGGCTTATCCTACGAGCAGTACTTC
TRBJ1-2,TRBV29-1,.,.,CSVGNRATYGYTF,TGCAGCGTTGGAAACAGGGCTACCTATGGCTACACCTTC
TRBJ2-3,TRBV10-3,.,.,CAIRPGPISTDTQYF,TGTGCCATCAGGCCGGGACCAATAAGCACAGATACGCAGTATTTT
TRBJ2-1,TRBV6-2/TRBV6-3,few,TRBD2,CATRRGRYNEQFF,TGTGCCACCCGCCGCGGGAGATACAATGAGCAGTTCTTC
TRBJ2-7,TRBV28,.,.,CASNPGPPREQYF,TGTGCCAGCAATCCGGGACCTCCGCGCGAGCAGTACTTC
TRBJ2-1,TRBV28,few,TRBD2,CAGRTAGGANEQFF,TGTGCCGGCCGCACAGCGGGAGGAGCGAATGAGCAGTTCTTC
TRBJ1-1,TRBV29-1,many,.,CSVLKGPNTEAFF,TGCAGCGTGCTAAAGGGACCCAACACTGAAGCTTTCTTT
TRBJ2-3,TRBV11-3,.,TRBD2,CASSQGLAGGNTDTQYF,TGTGCCAGCAGCCAGGGACTAGCGGGAGGGAATACAGATACGCAGTATTTT
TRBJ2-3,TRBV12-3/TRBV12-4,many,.,CASRIADTQYF,TGTGCCAGCAGAATAGCAGATACGCAGTATTTT
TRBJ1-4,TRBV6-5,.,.,CASTTIGGRKVKLFF,TGTGCCAGCACCACAATCGGGGGGCGCAAAGTAAAACTGTTTTTT